These 9 T cell receptor beta chains were sequenced from one sample in a study of shared clonotypes between healthy human individuals. Measured with immunoSEQ multiplex PCR; TCRdb has only the in-frame clones, and not every one. The table has around 700,000 clones, about three quarters seen once. The specimen was memory CD4+ T cells sorted from blood. Subset: CD45RA-negative fraction. All receptors come from a woman aged 30 to 39 in good health.

The chain employs TRBV11-2 and TRBJ1-3; D is unresolved. Trimming left V 1 base short and J 6 bases short, with 4 bases between. The CDR3 has 12 residues. CDR1 and CDR2 from the germline V gene are SGHAT and FQNNGV. The CDR3 spells CASSLGVNTIYF. In nucleotides, the CDR3 is TGTGCCAGCAGCTTAGGGGTAAACACCATATATTTT.

V usage is TRBV5-1 and J usage is TRBJ2-1; D may be TRBD1 (6 bases). The germline gives CDR1 SGHRS, CDR2 YFSETQ. CDR3 length: 15 residues. V lost 5 bases to trimming and J lost 0 bases, with 12 bases between them. CDR3 bases: TGCGCCAGCAGGGAAACAGGGAGCTCCTACAATGAGCAGTTCTTC. It yields the protein CASRETGSSYNEQFF.

This rearrangement joins TRBV27 to TRBJ2-7; 8 nucleotides align to TRBD1. CDR1 and CDR2 (germline): MNHEY, SMNVEV (reference sequence). The V segment lost 2 bases and the J segment 0 bases; nucleotides outside the gene matches: 18. The length of the CDR3 is 20 residues. In nucleotides, the CDR3 is TGTGCCAGCAGTTTAAGGTCCAGGGGGCTCTCGGCTGACAGCTCCTACGAGCAGTACTTC. This sequence encodes CASSLRSRGLSADSSYEQYF.

This clone was seen more than once but under ten times. The chain joins TRBV4-2 to TRBJ2-7; 12 nucleotides align to TRBD2. The V gene end was trimmed by 3 bases and the J gene end by 4 bases; junction bases not matched to a gene: 22. The CDR3 is made up of 21 amino acids. The germline CDR1 and CDR2 sequences are LGHNA and YNFKEQ. CDR3 sequence reads: CASSHSSAGATLAGGGYEQYF. For the CDR3, the DNA is TGTGCCAGCAGCCACAGTTCGGCGGGAGCCACTCTAGCGGGAGGGGGTTACGAGCAGTACTTC.

Here the CDR3 reads CASSLETAGNTIYF. CDR3 nucleotides: TGTGCCAGCAGCTTGGAGACCGCTGGAAACACCATATATTTT. The chain recombines TRBV5-6 with TRBJ1-3; the D is unclear. V was cut by 0 bases and J by 2 bases, with 6 bases left in between. The CDR3 spans 14 residues. The germline CDR1 and CDR2 sequences are SGHDT and YYEEEE.

The chain combines TRBV7-2 with TRBJ2-3, with D tentatively TRBD2 (6 bases). V lost 5 bases, J lost 8 bases, and 20 bases lay in between. Germline lookup yields CDR1 SGHTA and CDR2 FQGNSA. There are 15 residues in the CDR3. The CDR3 DNA reads as TGTGCCAGCAGCACCGACGGGAGTATGCGAAGTACGCAGTATTTT. Its translation: CASSTDGSMRSTQYF.

The chain links TRBV11-2 to TRBJ1-1; D is uncertain. The germline CDR1 and CDR2 sequences are SGHAT and FQNNGV. The CDR3 has 16 amino acids. Trimming stripped 5 bases from V and 2 bases from J, with 18 bases between. The CDR3 sequence: CASSLMGGHRNTEAFF. In DNA, the CDR3 is TGTGCCAGCAGCCTGATGGGAGGGCATCGAAACACTGAAGCTTTCTTT.

This clone was recorded a few times. This CDR3 is also generated by other DNA sequences in the sample. V is TRBV5-1 and J is TRBJ2-3, with TRBD1 matching 9 bases. The CDR3 loop spans 14 amino acids. V was clipped by 0 bases and J by 4 bases; unmatched bases: 0. Germline CDR1 reads SGHRS; CDR2 reads YFSETQ. The CDR3, as DNA: TGCGCCAGCAGCTTGGGACAGGGGGCAGATACGCAGTATTTT. It encodes CASSLGQGADTQYF.

The chain employs TRBV7-9 and TRBJ1-1, with D possibly being TRBD1 (5 bases). Germline CDR1 SEHNR, CDR2 FQNEAQ (reference sequence). With 5 bases removed from V and 2 bases from J, the gap between germline ends came to 12 bases. CDR3 size: 14 residues. Here the CDR3 DNA reads TGTGCCAGCAGCCACGGGACCGCTAACACTGAAGCTTTCTTT. Residues: CASSHGTANTEAFF.